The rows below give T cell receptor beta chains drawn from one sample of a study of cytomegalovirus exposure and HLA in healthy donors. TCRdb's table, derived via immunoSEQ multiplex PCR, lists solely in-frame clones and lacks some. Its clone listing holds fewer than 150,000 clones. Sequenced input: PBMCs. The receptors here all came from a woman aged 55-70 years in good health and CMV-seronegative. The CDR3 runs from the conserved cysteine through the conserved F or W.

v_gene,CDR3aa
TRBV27,CASSRGQGGQPQHF
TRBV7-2,CASSLVPGANTEAFF
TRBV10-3,CAISGGLQETQYF
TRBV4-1,CASSPSRDRNNEQFF
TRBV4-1,CASSRVLAGGTSSYNEQFF
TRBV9,CASSFQGTGANVLTF
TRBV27,CASSSKQNYEQYF
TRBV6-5,CASREGYGYTF
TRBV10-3,CAIGTGDGLGDTEAFF
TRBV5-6,CASLASGRPDTGELFF
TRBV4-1,CASSQVLTDNSPLHF
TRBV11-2,CASGGNEQFF
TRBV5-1,CASSLSGQPIQETQYF
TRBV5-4,CASSLADRGVDTQYF
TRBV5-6,CASSLIDRVDTEAFF
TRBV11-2,CASSLGLTGQRSEKLFF
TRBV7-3,CASSSTGLETQYF
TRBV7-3,CASSSGDGNTIYF
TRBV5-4,CASSPGQGGTQYF
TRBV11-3,CASGQGRGGYTF
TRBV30,CAWSVGQVGTDTQYF
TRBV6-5,CASSSNRGPAPQHF
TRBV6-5,CASTTGQGALEQYF
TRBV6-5,CASSQALSGQPQHF
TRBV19,CASSRNGVATEAFF
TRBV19,CASSSPSGRAYEQYF
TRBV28,CASSSGVQPQHF
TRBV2,CASRGRGFSTDTQYF
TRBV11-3,CASQHGGEQYF
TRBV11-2,CASSLGLGGYNYGYTF
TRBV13,CASSQGLAVSNEQFF
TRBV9,CASSVGAGFLESGNTIYF